Described below is a single T cell receptor (beta chain) sequence and its context. Antigen unknown. The record originates from a study of OX40 agonist ivuxolimab in advanced cancers. Study results and limitations: Clonal expansion from baseline to week 6 occurred in both CD4+ and CD8+ T cells. Some patients who did not respond also had low normalized T-cell clonal expansion. On average, CD8+ T cells had more expanded clones than CD4+.

Sampled blood was obtained at baseline, cycle 4 day 1, and cycle 7 day 1. Assay used: immunoSEQ multiplex PCR; TCRdb lists only in-frame clones, some missing. The repertoire has 78,000 or so clones, roughly nine tenths of them found once; the top ten carry approximately 0.7%. Germline values: CDR1 SGHNT, CDR2 YENEEA. The V and J ends lost 8 bases and 6 bases, in that order; junction bases with no gene match: 12. This CDR3 comprises 15 residues. The material was CD4+ or CD8+ T cells sorted from blood, obtained in a trial of the OX40 agonist ivuxolimab. The chain is built from TRBV11-3 and TRBJ2-2, with TRBD2 matching 7 bases. The source is an adult with an advanced solid tumor such as melanoma, head and neck, liver or kidney cancer. The CDR3 is CASGLKGGVAGELFF. DNA for the CDR3: TGTGCCAGCGGCCTTAAGGGAGGGGTCGCCGGGGAGCTGTTTTTT.